The T cell receptor (beta chain) described here comes from a study of patients and donors after allogeneic stem cell transplantation. TCRdb re-derived calls from the RT-PCR reads in MiXCR, one entry per CDR3 protein. The data hold about 160,000 distinct CDR3 sequences, with about two fifths observed a single time. Germline V gene data show CDR1 as LNHDA and CDR2 as SQIVND (reference sequence). This CDR3 contains 19 residues. V lost 3 bases and J lost 0, with 18 bases in between. This receptor was taken from a human donor who was either an allogeneic HSCT recipient or a stem cell or donor lymphocyte infusion donor (not recorded which). It is not recorded whose cells these are; they may come from a transplant donor. Sequenced: blood, either unsorted or a sorted T cell fraction (not recorded which). The gene calls are TRBV19 and TRBJ1-6, with D hard to call. This CDR3 reads CASSIGDRLKSSYNSPLHF. CDR3 nucleotides: TGTGCCAGTAGTATCGGGGATCGGCTCAAAAGCTCCTATAATTCACCCCTCCACTTT.